This T cell receptor beta chain was retrieved from a study of OX40 agonist ivuxolimab in advanced cancers. Whole-study context: Hepatocellular carcinoma, melanoma, renal cell or head and neck cancer was diagnosed in the dose-escalation patients. Cohort: around 86% men, mean age approximately 60, aged about 20 to 90.

As regards this clone: Its specificity is unknown.

TCRdb's table, derived via immunoSEQ multiplex PCR, lists solely in-frame clones and lacks some. The table shows 60,000 or so clones, with approximately 86% occurring only once. The V and J ends lost 2 bases and 5 bases respectively, with 15 bases between them. The CDR3 is 15 amino acids. Germline V lookup: CDR1 SGHDN, CDR2 FVKESK. Study results and caveats: With doses of 0.1 to 3.0 mg/kg, CD4+ and CD8+ blood T cells had undergone clonal expansion by week 6.

The source of this sequence is an adult with an advanced solid tumor such as melanoma, head and neck, liver or kidney cancer. V usage is TRBV14 and J usage is TRBJ1-2; no firm D call. The sample in question was CD4+ or CD8+ T cells sorted from blood, obtained in a trial of the OX40 agonist ivuxolimab. DNA of the CDR3: TGTGCCAGCAGCCAATCCACAGCCCTATTATATGGCTACACCTTC. Translated: CASSQSTALLYGYTF. Variable domain in full (rest from reference TRBV14 and TRBJ1-2): EAGVTQFPSHSVIEKGQTVTLRCDPISGHDNLYWYRRVMGKEIKFLLHFVKESKQDESGMPNNRFLAERTGGTYSTLKVQPAELEDSGVYFCASSQSTALLYGYTFGSGTRLTVV.